These T cell receptor beta chains were read from a single sample in a study of OX40 agonist ivuxolimab in advanced cancers. Sequencing used immunoSEQ multiplex PCR; TCRdb keeps in-frame clones, though not all of them. The sample consists of some 74,000 clones, over 75% of them appearing once. The sample in question was CD4+ or CD8+ T cells sorted from blood, obtained in a trial of the OX40 agonist ivuxolimab. These receptors were taken from an adult with an advanced solid tumor such as melanoma, head and neck, liver or kidney cancer. The CDR3 runs from the conserved cysteine through the conserved F or W. A D gene is named only where the DNA matches it firmly. Part of the rows lack a size; the others show once, few, many or a class for expanded clones.

clone size	J gene	D gene	V gene	CDR3 protein	CDR3 DNA
NA	TRBJ1-3	NA	TRBV28	CASFAQRAGGNTIYF	TGTGCCAGCTTCGCACAGAGGGCGGGCGGAAACACCATATATTTT
few	TRBJ1-6	TRBD1	TRBV7-2	CASSLSGGNSPLHF	TGTGCCAGCAGCTTATCAGGGGGGAATTCACCCCTCCACTTT
NA	TRBJ2-4	TRBD2	TRBV4-3	CASSQVVAGGFAKNIQYF	TGCGCCAGCAGCCAAGTCGTCGCGGGGGGTTTTGCCAAAAACATTCAGTACTTC
NA	TRBJ1-2	NA	TRBV6-6	CASSYSDLLGYGYTF	TGTGCCAGCAGTTACTCGGACCTTCTCGGGTATGGCTACACCTTC
once	TRBJ2-5	NA	TRBV5-1	CASSLAPGGPNQETQYF	TGCGCCAGCAGCTTGGCCCCCGGGGGGCCCAACCAAGAGACCCAGTACTTC
NA	TRBJ1-2	NA	TRBV25-1	CASSEYLGARGYTF	TGTGCCAGCAGTGAATACTTAGGAGCTCGTGGCTACACCTTC
once	TRBJ1-6	TRBD1	TRBV7-8	CASSLGQGYNSPLHF	TGTGCCAGCAGCCTCGGACAGGGCTATAATTCACCCCTCCACTTT
NA	TRBJ1-5	NA	TRBV5-3	CARSPLKRTVNQPQHF	TGTGCCAGAAGCCCGCTAAAGCGGACAGTTAATCAGCCCCAGCATTTT
NA	TRBJ2-3	NA	TRBV30	CAWSVSGRLADTQYF	TGTGCCTGGAGTGTCAGTGGGAGACTCGCAGATACGCAGTATTTT
NA	TRBJ2-7	TRBD2	TRBV7-2	CASSVGTSGSAYEQYF	TGTGCCAGCAGCGTCGGGACTAGCGGGAGTGCCTACGAGCAGTACTTC
NA	TRBJ2-2	NA	TRBV5-5	CASSLYGTGELFF	TGTGCCAGCAGCTTGTATGGCACCGGGGAGCTGTTTTTT
NA	TRBJ1-1	NA	TRBV7-2	CASSWANTEAFF	TGTGCCAGCAGCTGGGCGAACACTGAAGCTTTCTTT
once	TRBJ1-4	TRBD1	TRBV5-1	CASSPGGQNEKLFF	TGCGCCAGCAGCCCGGGGGGACAGAATGAAAAACTGTTTTTT
few	TRBJ2-3	TRBD2	TRBV9	CASSVTSGRRNTQYF	TGTGCCAGCAGCGTGACTAGCGGGAGAAGGAATACGCAGTATTTT
NA	TRBJ1-3	TRBD1	TRBV19	CASRTGGVSGNTIYF	TGTGCCAGTCGGACAGGGGGCGTCTCTGGAAACACCATATATTTT
NA	TRBJ2-7	TRBD2	TRBV4-2	CASSERLAGGYEQYF	TGTGCCAGCAGCGAAAGACTAGCGGGAGGTTACGAGCAGTACTTC
NA	TRBJ2-3	NA	TRBV7-9	CASSLGMGVDTQYF	TGTGCCAGCAGCCTCGGGATGGGGGTAGATACGCAGTATTTT
NA	TRBJ1-1	NA	TRBV5-1	CASSPQVNTEAFF	TGCGCCAGCAGCCCTCAGGTGAACACTGAAGCTTTCTTT
NA	TRBJ2-2	NA	TRBV28	CASSFLNTGELFF	TGTGCCAGCAGTTTCCTGAACACCGGGGAGCTGTTTTTT
few	TRBJ1-2	TRBD1	TRBV18	CASSPNRGDYGYTF	TGTGCCAGCTCACCAAACAGGGGGGACTATGGCTACACCTTC
NA	TRBJ1-2	NA	TRBV9	CASTFSNYGYTF	TGTGCCAGCACATTTTCTAACTATGGCTACACCTTC